One T cell receptor beta chain is described in this entry. V was pared by 2 bases and J by 1 base, with 9 bases between. The germline V gene encodes CDR1 SGHRS and CDR2 YFSETQ. This CDR3 has 15 residues. Using immunoSEQ multiplex PCR, the repertoire was profiled, and TCRdb retains in-frame clones only, with some absent. Of 50,000 to 55,000 clones in the sample, 85% to 90% were seen once. These data originate in a study of OX40 agonist ivuxolimab in advanced cancers. This specimen consisted of CD4+ or CD8+ T cells sorted from blood, obtained in a trial of the OX40 agonist ivuxolimab. V and J are TRBV5-1 and TRBJ2-2, with a weak D call TRBD2 (5 bases). The sequence came from an adult with an advanced solid tumor such as melanoma, head and neck, liver or kidney cancer. CDR3: CASSLGRENTGELFF. As DNA, the CDR3 is TGCGCCAGCAGCTTAGGACGGGAGAACACCGGGGAGCTGTTTTTT.